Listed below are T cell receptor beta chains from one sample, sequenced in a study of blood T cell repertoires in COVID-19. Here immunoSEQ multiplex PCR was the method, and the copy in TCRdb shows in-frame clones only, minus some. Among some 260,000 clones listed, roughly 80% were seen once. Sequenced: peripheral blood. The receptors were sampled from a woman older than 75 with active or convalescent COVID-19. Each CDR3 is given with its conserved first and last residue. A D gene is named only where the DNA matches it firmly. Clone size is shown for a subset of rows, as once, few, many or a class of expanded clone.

CASRGQGAYEQYF	TGTGCCTCTAGGGGGCAGGGGGCCTACGAGCAGTACTTC	TRBV12-3/TRBV12-4	.	TRBJ2-7	TRBD1
CASSDKGISTDTQYF	TGTGCCAGCAGTGACAAGGGGATATCGACAGATACGCAGTATTTT	TRBV6-4	.	TRBJ2-3	.
CASSFSNQPQHF	TGCGCCAGCAGCTTCTCTAATCAGCCCCAGCATTTT	TRBV5-1	.	TRBJ1-5	.
CASRGDRLEKLFF	TGTGCCAGCAGAGGGGACAGGCTTGAAAAACTGTTTTTT	TRBV6-5	.	TRBJ1-4	TRBD1
CASSLTLAGAGYEQFF	TGTGCCAGCAGCTTAACCTTAGCGGGAGCGGGGTATGAGCAGTTCTTC	TRBV5-5	.	TRBJ2-1	TRBD2
CASSYSTGGNSPLHF	TGTGCCAGCAGTTACTCGACAGGGGGAAATTCACCCCTCCACTTT	TRBV6-5	.	TRBJ1-6	TRBD1
CASSLEGRGQAGPNTEAFF	TGTGCCAGCAGCTTAGAGGGACGGGGACAGGCAGGACCAAACACTGAAGCTTTCTTT	TRBV7-8	.	TRBJ1-1	TRBD1
CASSRDRGSDTQYF	TGTGCCAGCAGCCGGGACAGGGGTTCAGATACGCAGTATTTT	TRBV2	.	TRBJ2-3	TRBD1
CASSLDSTSYEQYF	TGTGCCAGCAGCCTCGACAGTACCTCCTACGAGCAGTACTTC	TRBV5-4	.	TRBJ2-7	.
CASRERGYQPQHF	TGTGCCAGTAGGGAAAGAGGGTATCAGCCCCAGCATTTT	TRBV19	.	TRBJ1-5	.
CASKEGGYTEAFF	TGTGCCAGCAAGGAGGGTGGTTACACTGAAGCTTTCTTT	TRBV2	.	TRBJ1-1	.
CASSIRQGGDSPLHF	TGCGCCAGCAGCATCCGACAGGGCGGGGATTCACCCCTCCACTTT	TRBV5-1	.	TRBJ1-6	TRBD1
CASSLNPGQANTEAFF	TGCGCCAGCAGCTTGAATCCGGGACAGGCAAACACTGAAGCTTTCTTT	TRBV5-1	.	TRBJ1-1	TRBD1
CASSPRGSGGGYNEQFF	TGTGCCAGCAGCCCCAGAGGGAGCGGCGGGGGTTACAATGAGCAGTTCTTC	TRBV7-9	.	TRBJ2-1	TRBD2
CASSYSAGGLGYTF	TGTGCCAGCAGTTACTCAGCGGGGGGGCTTGGCTACACCTTC	TRBV6-5	.	TRBJ1-2	.
CAISEYGAPGYMNTEAFF	TGTGCCATCAGTGAGTATGGGGCGCCGGGTTACATGAACACTGAAGCTTTCTTT	TRBV10-3	once	TRBJ1-1	.
CASSPRAGYGYTF	TGTGCCAGCAGTCCCCGGGCGGGCTATGGCTACACCTTC	TRBV27	.	TRBJ1-2	.
CAWRPKTGGVRQPQHF	TGTGCCTGGAGACCAAAGACAGGGGGCGTCCGGCAGCCCCAGCATTTT	TRBV30	.	TRBJ1-5	TRBD1
CASREKLTGNTEAFF	TGTGCCAGCAGAGAAAAACTTACAGGGAACACTGAAGCTTTCTTT	TRBV2	.	TRBJ1-1	.
CASTRETNTGELFF	TGCGCCAGCACTAGGGAGACGAACACCGGGGAGCTGTTTTTT	TRBV5-1	.	TRBJ2-2	.
CASSESLPLVYRTNYGYTF	TGTGCCAGTAGTGAAAGCTTGCCGTTGGTCTACAGAACTAACTATGGCTACACCTTC	TRBV6-1	.	TRBJ1-2	.
CASSLGAGTGDLGQPQHF	TGTGCCAGCAGCTTAGGGGCCGGCACAGGGGATCTAGGTCAGCCCCAGCATTTT	TRBV7-6	.	TRBJ1-5	TRBD1
CATSRLGGTFDEQYF	TGTGCCACCAGCAGATTGGGGGGGACCTTCGACGAGCAGTACTTC	TRBV15	.	TRBJ2-7	TRBD2
CASSQVGGVGNTIYF	TGTGCCAGCAGCCAAGTCGGCGGGGTTGGAAACACCATATATTTT	TRBV14	.	TRBJ1-3	.
CASSPSRDGSYEQYF	TGTGCCAGCAGTCCTTCCCGGGACGGGAGCTACGAGCAGTACTTC	TRBV6-5	.	TRBJ2-7	.
CAWSPGLTGIQYF	TGTGCCTGGAGTCCGGGACTTACCGGCATTCAGTACTTC	TRBV30	.	TRBJ2-4	.
CASSEDRGISPLHF	TGTGCCAGCAGTGAGGACAGGGGAATTTCACCCCTCCACTTT	TRBV2	.	TRBJ1-6	TRBD1
CASRPRPGTSGYNEQFF	TGTGCCAGCAGACCTAGACCCGGGACTAGCGGCTACAATGAGCAGTTCTTC	TRBV9	.	TRBJ2-1	TRBD2
CASSQAGTKYF	TGTGCCAGCAGCCAGGCGGGAACTAAGTACTTC	TRBV6-2/TRBV6-3	.	TRBJ2-5	.
CASSLAPGGQYEQYF	TGCGCCAGCAGCCTGGCCCCCGGGGGGCAATACGAGCAGTACTTC	TRBV5-1	.	TRBJ2-7	.
CASSQVQIEGSGTEAFF	TGTGCCAGCAGCCAAGTCCAAATAGAAGGCTCGGGCACTGAAGCTTTCTTT	TRBV3-1/TRBV3-2	.	TRBJ1-1	.
CASSLRGFLQPQHF	TGTGCCAGCAGTTTAAGGGGCTTTCTTCAGCCCCAGCATTTT	TRBV6-5	.	TRBJ1-5	.
CASSTRDREDQPQHF	TGTGCCAGTAGTACCCGGGACAGGGAAGATCAGCCCCAGCATTTT	TRBV19	.	TRBJ1-5	TRBD1
CASSLVGSGYTF	TGTGCCAGCAGCTTGGTCGGGAGCGGCTACACCTTC	TRBV7-2	.	TRBJ1-2	.
CASSLAGTGEKLFF	TGTGCCAGCAGCTTAGCCGGAACGGGTGAAAAACTGTTTTTT	TRBV7-8	once	TRBJ1-4	.
CASSRTSGANNEQFF	TGTGCCAGCAGCCGGACTAGCGGGGCGAACAATGAGCAGTTCTTC	TRBV7-2	.	TRBJ2-1	TRBD2
CASSRTGGSGNTIYF	TGTGCCAGCAGCCGGACAGGGGGCTCTGGAAACACCATATATTTT	TRBV28	once	TRBJ1-3	TRBD1
CATSGQGGTYEQYF	TGTGCCACTTCTGGACAGGGAGGAACCTACGAGCAGTACTTC	TRBV19	.	TRBJ2-7	TRBD1
CASSPFLAGAANTGELFF	TGTGCCAGCAGCCCCTTTCTAGCGGGCGCAGCGAACACCGGGGAGCTGTTTTTT	TRBV4-2	few	TRBJ2-2	TRBD2
CASSSTGLADYNEQFF	TGTGCCAGCAGCTCTACCGGACTAGCGGACTACAATGAGCAGTTCTTC	TRBV7-9	few	TRBJ2-1	TRBD2